Below are 25 T cell receptor beta chains sequenced from a single sample in a study of blood T cell repertoires in COVID-19. Sequencing was performed with immunoSEQ multiplex PCR; in TCRdb, only in-frame clones are kept and a portion is missing. Among about 440,000 clones listed, around 89% were seen once. The source material was peripheral blood. These receptors came from a woman under 40 with acute or convalescent COVID-19.

The rearrangement links TRBV7-8 to TRBJ2-7, with a possible D match to TRBD2 (5 bases). Germline lookup yields CDR1 SGHVS and CDR2 FQNEAQ. The CDR3 sequence is 16 residues long. V was shortened by 2 bases and J by 3 bases, with 17 bases between the two germline ends. Written as DNA, the CDR3 is TGTGCCAGCAGCTTAAGAGGGCCAGGTGGGGACTACGAGCAGTACTTC. Its protein is CASSLRGPGGDYEQYF.

The chain recombines TRBV7-9 with TRBJ2-7, with 7 bases matching TRBD1. The V and J ends lost 5 bases and 4 bases, in that order; junction bases with no gene match: 23. This CDR3 is 19 amino acids long. Per germline, CDR1 SEHNR and CDR2 FQNEAQ (reference sequence). The CDR3 DNA sequence: TGTGCCAGCAGCCCGGGCGCAGCCTCCTCCCGGGACAGAAGATACGAGCAGTACTTC. Translation: CASSPGAASSRDRRYEQYF.

V usage is TRBV21-1 and J usage is TRBJ2-5; TRBD1 is taken as the D call from the table, unchecked against the DNA. TRBV21-1 counts as a pseudogene. This CDR3 comprises 14 residues. Here the CDR3 DNA reads TGTGCCAGCAGCAAACACAGGATAGAGGAGACCCAGTACTTC. This sequence encodes CASSKHRIEETQYF.

The rearrangement links TRBV21-1 to TRBJ1-4; no check of the table's D call, TRBD1, against the DNA was made. TRBV21-1 is a pseudogene. This CDR3 has 16 residues. CDR3 protein: CASSGRTRDRGEKLFF. The CDR3 coding sequence is TGTGCCAGCAGCGGTAGAACCCGGGACAGGGGTGAAAAACTGTTTTTT.

The chain couples TRBV7-8 to TRBJ2-6, with a weak D call TRBD2 (5 bases). The CDR3 runs 16 residues. Germline lookup yields CDR1 SGHVS and CDR2 FQNEAQ. The ends were cut back, 5 bases at V and 0 bases at J, with 11 bases in the middle. This CDR3 is CASSQQRISGANVLTF. As DNA, the CDR3 is TGTGCCAGCAGCCAACAGCGGATCTCTGGGGCCAACGTCCTGACTTTC. Supplemented by reference TRBV7-8 and TRBJ2-6, the full variable domain reads GAGVSQSPRYKVAKRGQDVALRCDPISGHVSLFWYQQALGQGPEFLTYFQNEAQLDKSGLPSDRFFAERPEGSVSTLKIQRTQQEDSAVYLCASSQQRISGANVLTFGAGSRLTVL.

The J gene is TRBJ1-1, the V gene TRBV10-3; the D is unclear. The V gene lost 1 base and the J gene lost 1 base, with 7 bases spanning the gap. The germline CDR1 and CDR2 sequences are ENHRY and SYGVKD. CDR3 length equals 14 residues. CDR3 sequence reads: CAISEYAGNTEAFF. DNA for the CDR3: TGTGCCATCAGTGAGTACGCGGGGAACACTGAAGCTTTCTTT.

The V call is TRBV3-1 (or the pseudogene TRBV3-2), the J call TRBJ2-3; possible D gene TRBD2, 5 bases. The CDR3 runs 13 residues. Germline V CDR1 and CDR2: LGHDT, YNNKEL (reference sequence). V shed 5 bases and J shed 9 bases, with 15 bases lying between them. The CDR3 region is CASSATRPGTQYF. The CDR3, as DNA: TGTGCCAGCAGCGCAACGCGTCCGGGGACGCAGTATTTT.

The chain employs TRBV27 and TRBJ2-1; 10 bases line up with TRBD1. CDR1 is MNHEY, CDR2 SMNVEV, per germline (reference sequence). This CDR3 region has 15 residues. The V and J ends lost 2 bases and 6 bases, in that order; junction bases with no gene match: 4. The CDR3 coding sequence is TGTGCCAGCAGTTTAGGGACAGGGGCATTCAATGAGCAGTTCTTC. It is translated as CASSLGTGAFNEQFF.

A word on this clone: An end of the junction differs from the germline gene, which may be a read error. The chain links TRBV6-5 to TRBJ1-1; 7 bases map to TRBD1. The CDR3 totals 12 residues. Germline V CDR1 and CDR2: MNHEY, SVGAGI. The CDR3 sequence: CASSLYRDRHHF. CDR3 sequence (DNA): TGTGCCAGCAGTTTATACCGGGACAGACACCACTTT.

This clone was detected once. DNA for the CDR3: TGCGCCAGCAGCGCACAGGCGGGGTCCCATTCACCCCTCCACTTT. Encoded protein: CASSAQAGSHSPLHF. The chain is built from TRBV5-1 and TRBJ1-6; D may be TRBD1 (5 bases). CDR3 length equals 15 residues. The V end was cut by 4 bases, the J end by 8 bases, with 16 bases between. The germline V gene has CDR1 SGHRS and CDR2 YFSETQ.

The chain employs TRBV6-2 or TRBV6-3 and TRBJ1-1, with D uncertain. Trimming removed 5 bases at V and 5 bases at J, with 9 bases between. The CDR3 is 12 amino acids. CDR1 and CDR2 from the germline V gene are MNHEY and SVGEGT. The CDR3 here is CASSNRRTEAFF. In nucleotides, the CDR3 is TGTGCCAGCAGTAACCGGAGGACTGAAGCTTTCTTT.

In DNA, the CDR3 is TGTGCCAGCAGCTCCCCCGCCTGGGACAGTGGGACTGAAGCTTTCTTT. It specifies CASSSPAWDSGTEAFF. The V gene is TRBV5-4, the J gene TRBJ1-1; 7 bases line up with TRBD1. There are 16 residues in the CDR3. Per the germline V gene, CDR1 is SGHNT and CDR2 is YYREEE (reference sequence). V dropped 3 bases and J dropped 5; count of bases not matched to a gene: 13.

This CDR3 reads CASSLPLSGDENIQYF. CDR3 nucleotide sequence: TGCGCCAGCAGCTTACCGCTTAGCGGCGACGAAAACATTCAGTACTTC. This chain links TRBV5-1 with TRBJ2-4, with a weak D call TRBD2 (6 bases). V lost 2 bases and J 5 bases, leaving 17 bases between the germline ends. Germline-derived CDR1 and CDR2 are SGHRS and YFSETQ. The CDR3 spans 16 residues.

J is TRBJ2-3 and V is TRBV14, with D unresolved. Germline V gene data show CDR1 as SGHDN and CDR2 as FVKESK. This CDR3 region has 16 residues. The V and J ends lost 1 base and 2 bases respectively, with 13 bases between them. CDR3 residues: CASSQGLQRLTDTQYF. The DNA for the CDR3 is TGTGCCAGCAGCCAAGGCCTGCAGCGTCTCACAGATACGCAGTATTTT.

V and J are TRBV11-3 and TRBJ1-4; perhaps TRBD1 as D (5 bases). The ends were cut back, 4 bases at V and 7 bases at J, with 16 bases in the middle. Looked up from germline, CDR1 is SGHNT and CDR2 is YENEEA. The CDR3 covers 15 residues. CDR3 amino acids: CASSSRGENVEKLFF. The DNA of the CDR3 is TGTGCCAGCAGCTCCCGGGGGGAAAATGTTGAAAAACTGTTTTTT. The variable domain in full, completed from reference TRBV11-3 and TRBJ1-4, reads EAGVVQSPRYKIIEKKQPVAFWCNPISGHNTLYWYLQNLGQGPELLIRYENEEAVDDSQLPKDRFSAERLKGVDSTLKIQPAELGDSAVYLCASSSRGENVEKLFFGSGTQLSVL.

This clone was counted between two and nine times. The CDR3 is CASSLSNNDQPQHF. The CDR3, as DNA: TGCGCCAGCAGCCTAAGTAACAATGATCAGCCCCAGCATTTT. The V gene is TRBV4-1, the J gene TRBJ1-5; D uncertain. Deletions cut 4 bases from V and 5 bases from J, with 12 bases between. This CDR3 has 14 residues. Germline CDR1 MGHRA, CDR2 YSYEKL.

The chain joins TRBV3-1 (or the pseudogene TRBV3-2) to TRBJ1-2, with D maybe TRBD1 (6 bases). The length of the CDR3 is 15 residues. Germline assignment: CDR1 LGHDT and CDR2 YNNKEL (reference sequence). V was shortened by 4 bases and J by 5 bases, with 17 bases between the two germline ends. The CDR3 loop reads CASSPQGGWDYGYTF. CDR3 coding DNA: TGTGCCAGCAGCCCACAGGGAGGGTGGGATTATGGCTACACCTTC.

The V call is TRBV5-1, the J call TRBJ2-3; a weak D match, TRBD2 (6 bases). This CDR3 has 15 amino acids. The germline V and J ends were trimmed by 2 bases and 0 bases, with 10 bases remaining between them. Germline V lookup: CDR1 SGHRS, CDR2 YFSETQ. CDR3 nucleotide sequence: TGCGCCAGCAGCTTAGGCGGGGAAAGCACAGATACGCAGTATTTT. Amino acids: CASSLGGESTDTQYF.

This chain joins TRBV10-3 and TRBJ1-5; 9 positions agree with TRBD1. The CDR3 length is 19 residues. Trimming at V came to 0 bases and at J to 0 bases, leaving 9 bases not matched to a gene. Germline CDR1 and CDR2: ENHRY and SYGVKD. The CDR3 bases are TGTGCCATCAGTGAGTCGAGGGGACAGGGATCTTATAGCAATCAGCCCCAGCATTTT. Translating it yields CAISESRGQGSYSNQPQHF.

About this clone itself: Within the sample, other DNA sequences also encode this same CDR3. The CDR3 DNA follows: TGTGCCAGCAGCTCGCTAGCGGGGGCCTACAATGAGCAGTTCTTC. As protein: CASSSLAGAYNEQFF. The rearrangement uses TRBV11-2 and TRBJ2-1, with 10 bases matching TRBD2. There are 15 residues in the CDR3. V lost 4 bases and J lost 2; bases outside the gene matches: 2. The germline V gene has CDR1 SGHAT and CDR2 FQNNGV.

DNA for the CDR3: TGTGCCAGCAGTTCAAGGAAAGGAGGAGGGAACACTGAAGCTTTCTTT. This translates into CASSSRKGGGNTEAFF. The V and J genes are TRBV28 and TRBJ1-1; D is ambiguous. This CDR3 has 16 residues. CDR1 is MDHEN and CDR2 is SYDVKM in the germline V gene. V was trimmed by 4 bases and J by 1 base, leaving 16 bases between them.

The gene calls are TRBV20-1 and TRBJ2-7; 8 bases are a match to TRBD2. The length of the CDR3 is 13 residues. Germline CDR1 DFQATT, CDR2 SNEGSKA (reference sequence). V shed 3 bases and J 3 bases; nucleotides not matched to a gene: 4. The CDR3 region has the DNA TGCAGTGCTAGTTCGGGGGGGGGCTACGAGCAGTACTTC. Translated, it gives CSASSGGGYEQYF.

The chain couples TRBV5-1 to TRBJ2-3; tentatively, D is TRBD2 (6 bases). Germline V gene sequence: CDR1 SGHRS, CDR2 YFSETQ. This CDR3 has 16 amino acids. V gave up 4 bases and J gave up 2 bases, with 17 bases separating them. The chain's CDR3 is CASSNGRSGNTDTQYF. CDR3 nucleotides: TGCGCCAGCAGCAATGGGCGTAGCGGAAACACAGATACGCAGTATTTT.

J is TRBJ1-1 and V is TRBV6-4; possible D gene TRBD1, 6 bases. V was pared by 4 bases and J by 1 base, with 13 bases between. From germline, CDR1 is MRHNA and CDR2 SNTAGT. The CDR3 is 15 amino acids. The CDR3 DNA sequence: TGTGCCAGCAGTGCCCTCCCGACAGGGAACACTGAAGCTTTCTTT. Translation gives CASSALPTGNTEAFF.

The chain joins TRBV27 to TRBJ1-5, with 7 bases that match TRBD1. There are 17 residues in the CDR3. Germline CDR1 and CDR2: MNHEY and SMNVEV (reference sequence). V dropped 0 bases and J dropped 4; count of bases not matched to a gene: 9. The CDR3 spells CASSLSQTGRRNQPQHF. The CDR3, as DNA: TGTGCCAGCAGTTTATCACAGACAGGGCGACGGAATCAGCCCCAGCATTTT.